This T cell receptor (beta chain) is drawn from a study of cytomegalovirus exposure and HLA in healthy donors (TCRdb year 2017). With respect to the entire study: An earlier analysis of approximately 550 of the donors reported approximately 270 Gb of sequence data and about 100 million unique TCR beta sequences from 150 million to 200 million T cells. An early release that covered more than 550 HLA-typed donors contained approximately 300 gigabases of sequencing data and 80 million or so unique TCR sequences. The genetic ancestry cluster associated with self-reported Caucasian donors included about 84% of the 350 to 500 genotyped donors. The study aimed to test whether cataloging public T cell receptors could reveal signatures of past pathogen exposure. The study used immunosequencing to profile the T cell repertoires of several hundred subjects and linked those repertoires to cytomegalovirus serostatus. A separate validation cohort of roughly 130 different subjects was used in addition to the roughly 700-subject first cohort. High-throughput TCR immunosequencing, statistical association of individual TCRs with disease status, and machine learning were combined to predict cytomegalovirus infection status. A later analysis re-examined previously published TCR beta repertoires from hundreds of donors and added high-resolution HLA genotyping to investigate patterns of TCR occurrence. The later analysis used no new phenotypic data to find candidate immune exposures, relying instead on TCR beta sequences and their occurrence across donors. An earlier analysis of about 620 of the donors applied high-throughput TCR beta sequencing to assess whether each TCR beta V gene segment acted as functional or pseudogenic. Alongside the repertoire data, information on donor age, sex, ethnicity and CMV serostatus was compiled. A later genetic analysis took genome-wide SNP genotypes for about 55% of the 666 donors and used that subset as a discovery cohort. Every repertoire in the discovery cohort had been generated on one and the same sequencing platform. Both class I and class II loci were covered by HLA typing, at four-digit resolution. Typing coverage differed by locus: A, B, C, DRB1 and DQB1 were typed in roughly 620-630 donors, DQA1 in 522, DPA1 in nearly 610, and DPB1 in approximately 450. Four to six DR-DQ haplotypes were handled as single units for association and clustering, since linkage in the cohort was strong. Across some 400 genotyped donors of the cohort, an average of 235,054 unique TCR beta nucleotide sequences per donor were sequenced, and roughly 18% of those sequences were non-productive. Paper-wide results and their limitations: Because HLA typing was unavailable for some donors at each locus, only the typed subset was used in association tests. According to a later analysis, TCR association rates differed among HLA loci, with DRB1 alleles showing the most associated TCRs and HLA-C alleles showing the fewest. The authors suggested that the approach could potentially be extended to other disease states and immunological phenotypes. Some IMGT-functional V segments, including TRBV6-2 and TRBV6-3, could not be distinguished by the 87-base-pair reads and were therefore excluded. While some public TCRs were present in many individuals, most TCR sequences turned up only very rarely across donors. A cluster of highly shared sequence variants was judged likely to represent a technical artifact of the sequencing pipeline. In an earlier analysis of some 640 of the donors, most TCR beta V segments were observed in productive rearrangements about 90% or about 30% of the time, broadly matching IMGT annotations. In this cohort, only TCR beta chains were sequenced, and detectable features were limited by the absence of alpha or paired-chain data. In a later genetic analysis, fewer N-insertions in productive TCRs were reported among donors in an Asian-associated ancestry cluster than the approximately 670-donor mean. V-gene and J-gene trimming of TCR beta chains was associated with a missense DCLRE1C variant in a later genetic analysis, and the association was replicated in an independent cohort. The study gave a list of over 150 TCR beta chains associated with cytomegalovirus. According to a later analysis, parvovirus B19, influenza, CMV and Epstein-Barr virus appeared linked to several top co-occurrence clusters. The only immune exposure information available for the cohort was CMV serostatus. Correlated functional status among segregating V segments might be attributable to linkage disequilibrium, but an unknown experimental factor could not be ruled out. Roughly uniform sequencing depth across donors was assumed in presence/absence analyses, although this assumption may not hold. A further reported finding was that TCR beta sequences accurately predicted the HLA-A and HLA-B alleles for most subjects in the first cohort. Assigning TCR associations to individual alleles was difficult when HLA alleles, especially DR and DQ, strongly co-occurred. In a later analysis, most CMV-associated TCR beta chains were found to appear HLA-restricted, with HLA associations seemingly driven largely by CMV exposure. In a later analysis, HLA-associated TCR beta chains showed more clonal expansion and lower generation probabilities than non-associated chains that were equally common. A later analysis associated about 16,000 TCR beta sequences with specific HLA alleles at a false discovery rate of 0.05. In vitro tests confirmed that a few of the cytomegalovirus-associated TCR beta chains recognize cytomegalovirus antigens. The classifier was reported to diagnose cytomegalovirus status with high specificity and sensitivity in both the original and validation cohorts. About 15 rarely observed V segments, including chromosome 9 orphons, were excluded from the earlier analysis of approximately 600 of the donors because counts were too low.

Library creation used the immunoSEQ multiplex PCR assay. For the multiplex PCR, a mixture combining 60 forward primers for TCR Vbeta segments and 13 reverse primers for TCR Jbeta segments was used. The CDR3 region of rearranged TCR beta genes was amplified from genomic DNA with a multiplex PCR assay. The Illumina HiSeq System was used to sequence the amplified TCR beta libraries as 87-base-pair reads. Regarding the original processing steps: A later analysis tallied tens of millions of unique TCR beta chains across the 600 to 700 repertoires, and approximately 9.9 million of those chains were shared by two or more donors. Raw reads were error-corrected and collapsed into unique sequences with a nearest-neighbor algorithm that merged closely related sequences to remove PCR and sequencing errors. V, D and J gene segments were assigned by aligning CDR3 sequences to IMGT reference sequences. Each retained sequence needed at least a six-nucleotide match to both a V gene segment and a J gene segment. A rearrangement was called productive if the CDR3 had no stop codons and remained in frame with V and J, and every other rearrangement was called non-productive. CDR3 was defined according to IMGT convention as the region running from the second conserved V-encoded cysteine to the conserved J-encoded phenylalanine. The earlier analysis of approximately 500 of the donors excluded sequences that lacked an unambiguous match to a single V gene segment. In an earlier analysis of approximately 550 of the donors, V segments were called functional above 56.7% productive rearrangements and were called segregating when the between-donor standard deviation exceeded 5%. A statistical classification framework was built to diagnose cytomegalovirus status from the catalog of TCR beta chain sequences. In a later analysis, TCR nucleotide sequences were compared against IMGT/GENE-DB human TR gene sequences so that V and J genes could be assigned. Using the TCRdist pipeline, a later analysis assigned CDR3 sequences along with most-parsimonious VDJ recombination scenarios. A later analysis defined each TCR beta chain by its CDR3 amino acid sequence plus V-gene family, and excluded reads lacking a unique V-gene family. In a later analysis, approximately 590 highly shared, low-generation-probability nucleotide sequences were removed to address suspected cross-contamination and a sequencing artifact. For each public chain, a later analysis derived a clonal expansion index from normalized ranks of inferred template counts within each repertoire. In a later analysis, generation probabilities were computed using a VDJ recombination model fitted to out-of-frame rearrangements, and the results were checked against IGoR. In a later analysis, hypergeometric tests were used to score TCR-TCR, TCR-HLA and TCR-CMV co-occurrence, with a repertoire-size bias correction applied to TCR pairs. A later analysis estimated false discovery rates by permuting HLA or CMV assignments 20 times. In a later analysis, co-occurring TCRs were grouped using DBSCAN, and TCRdist sequence similarity was added for clustering within HLA-allele-positive subsets. Repertoires with fewer than 30,000 or more than 120,000 public chains, plus five repertoires with anomalous nucleotide sharing, were excluded from co-occurrence clustering. TCRdb limited this immuneACCESS table to in-frame rearrangements with V and J called. A share of clones is missing; checked studies link under half to unresolved V genes, and the rest is unexplained. The V and J calls and clone size come from that table; D and trimming were worked out from the DNA. The sample has about 90,000 clones on record, roughly 66% of them singletons. The ten largest account for 2.1% of the sample.

The CDR3 contains 14 residues, cysteine and phenylalanine counted. Only the CDR3 part of the read is kept: 42 bases, read in frame from the first base. Cut back by 10 bases and 1 base, the V and J ends lie 13 bases apart. For CDR1 and CDR2, the germline V gene (reference sequence) lists LNHDA and SQIVND. A note on this clone: Its target antigen remains unknown. Per-base quality was not reported, and no clone a single base away is much larger than it.

In total, about 650 healthy bone marrow donors made up the cohort. At the time of sampling, every cohort member was nominally healthy, though immune exposures that went unrecorded were likely present. The donor tested CMV seronegative and was one of the 352 seronegative cohort members. Each donor provided a peripheral blood sample, and peripheral blood mononuclear cells were used for TCR beta sequencing. The Qiagen DNeasy Blood Extraction Kit was used to extract genomic DNA from the blood cell samples. The V and J segments used are TRBV19 and TRBJ2-2; TRBD2 is a weak D gene call, 5 bases matching. This TCR was sampled from a man aged 25-45 years in good health and CMV-seronegative. The source material was PBMCs. The CDR3 sequence is CATPTEGNTGELFF. The DNA sequence follows: TGTGCCACCCCAACAGAGGGGAACACCGGGGAGCTGTTTTTT.